The 27 T cell receptor beta chains below come from one sample, sequenced in a study of T cell responses to AZD1222 COVID-19 vaccine. Here immunoSEQ multiplex PCR was the method, and the copy in TCRdb shows in-frame clones only, minus some. The data show 200,000 or so clones, roughly 92% seen once. The sequencing used peripheral blood, collected 28 days after the second AZD1222 dose. The receptor source for this set is an adult who received the AZD1222 COVID-19 vaccine.

For the CDR3, the DNA is TGTGCCAGCTCACCACCGGGACTAGCGGGGAGCCTGGCCAAAAACATTCAGTACTTC. Translating it yields CASSPPGLAGSLAKNIQYF. V and J are TRBV18 and TRBJ2-4; 13 nucleotides agree with TRBD2. V was clipped by 0 bases and J by 1 base; unmatched bases: 6. Germline assignment: CDR1 KGHSH and CDR2 LQKENI. CDR3 length: 19 residues.

This sequence joins TRBV5-4 and TRBJ2-7; D could derive from TRBD1 or TRBD2 (5 bases each). Germline V gene lookup returns CDR1 SGHNT and CDR2 YYREEE (reference sequence). The ends were cut back, 4 bases at V and 2 bases at J, with 16 bases in the middle. The CDR3 sequence is 15 residues long. CDR3 sequence reads: CASSLPTGTPYEQYF. CDR3 coding DNA: TGTGCCAGCAGCCTACCGACGGGGACCCCCTACGAGCAGTACTTC.

The rearrangement joins TRBV5-1 to TRBJ2-3, with D unclear. CDR1 is SGHRS and CDR2 is YFSETQ in the germline V gene. Trimming left V 3 bases short and J 7 bases short, with 9 bases between. The CDR3 is made up of 12 amino acids. CDR3 nucleotide sequence: TGCGCCAGCAGCTCTACGGCCAATACGCAGTATTTT. Translation gives CASSSTANTQYF. The full variable domain, with the rest looked up from reference TRBV5-1 and TRBJ2-3, is KAGVTQTPRYLIKTRGQQVTLSCSPISGHRSVSWYQQTPGQGLQFLFEYFSETQRNKGNFPGRFSGRQFSNSRSEMNVSTLELGDSALYLCASSSTANTQYFGPGTRLTVL.

The chain has TRBV7-3 and TRBJ2-3, with a possible D match to TRBD2 (5 bases). Germline values: CDR1 SGHTA, CDR2 FQGTGA. The CDR3 runs 14 residues. The ends were cut back, 2 bases at V and 1 base at J, with 7 bases in the middle. DNA of the CDR3: TGTGCCAGCAGCTTAGGGCGGGGCACAGATACGCAGTATTTT. This gives the protein CASSLGRGTDTQYF.

The CDR3 sequence is CASSGRDGVDEKLFF. The CDR3 DNA follows: TGTGCCAGCAGTGGAAGGGACGGCGTTGATGAAAAACTGTTTTTT. V usage is TRBV2 and J usage is TRBJ1-4, with a weak D call TRBD1 (5 bases). V was cut by 4 bases and J by 6 bases, with 15 bases left in between. The CDR3 runs to 15 residues. In germline, CDR1 is SNHLY, CDR2 FYNNEI.

The chain joins TRBV7-9 to TRBJ1-1; D possibly corresponds to TRBD1 (5 bases). Trimming removed 4 bases at V and 4 bases at J, with 16 bases between. The germline V gene has CDR1 SEHNR and CDR2 FQNEAQ (reference sequence). The CDR3 is 15 amino acids. CDR3 sequence reads: CASSYSTVFVTEAFF. The CDR3 nucleotides read TGTGCCAGCAGCTATTCGACAGTCTTTGTCACTGAAGCTTTCTTT.

V is TRBV20-1 and J is TRBJ2-4; D perhaps matches TRBD2 (5 bases). The CDR3 contains 12 residues. The germline V and J ends were trimmed by 3 bases and 7 bases, with 10 bases remaining between them. Germline CDR1 reads DFQATT; CDR2 reads SNEGSKA (reference sequence). In DNA form, the CDR3 reads TGCAGTGCTAGTATCTCGGGGAACATTCAGTACTTC. It yields the protein CSASISGNIQYF.

The chain carries TRBV7-3 and TRBJ2-2; 7 bases fit TRBD2. CDR1 is SGHTA, CDR2 FQGTGA, per germline. The CDR3 sequence is 15 residues long. The V gene end was trimmed by 2 bases and the J gene end by 6 bases; junction bases not matched to a gene: 6. CDR3 nucleotide sequence: TGTGCCAGCAGCTTAGACAGCGGGGTGGCCGGGGAGCTGTTTTTT. It codes for CASSLDSGVAGELFF.

The DNA for the CDR3 is TGTGCCAGCAGTCTAGTTTATCAGCCCCAGCATTTT. Its protein is CASSLVYQPQHF. The rearrangement joins TRBV6-5 to TRBJ1-5; D ambiguous. The CDR3 runs to 12 residues. CDR1 and CDR2 from the germline V gene are MNHEY and SVGAGI. The ends were cut back, 5 bases at V and 5 bases at J, with 7 bases in the middle.

J is TRBJ2-3 and V is TRBV9; the D is unclear. This CDR3 comprises 14 residues. Trimming removed 1 base at V and 5 bases at J, with 11 bases between. From germline, CDR1 is SGDLS and CDR2 YYNGEE. The CDR3 region is CASSVRSGVDTQYF. In DNA form, the CDR3 reads TGTGCCAGCAGCGTAAGAAGTGGGGTAGATACGCAGTATTTT.

The rearrangement links TRBV11-2 to TRBJ2-5; D unresolved. CDR3 length: 12 amino acids. The V gene lost 1 base and the J gene lost 7 bases, with 7 bases spanning the gap. CDR1 SGHAT and CDR2 FQNNGV come from the germline V gene. The CDR3 is CASSLGVGTQYF. The CDR3 bases are TGTGCCAGCAGCTTAGGGGTGGGGACCCAGTACTTC.

The rearrangement joins TRBV6-6 to TRBJ1-2; D unresolved. Germline V CDR1 and CDR2: MNHNY, SVGAGI (reference sequence). V lost 8 bases and J lost 8, with 18 bases in between. This CDR3 contains 13 residues. CDR3 in amino acids: CASALGSIRGYTF. In nucleotides, the CDR3 is TGTGCCAGCGCACTCGGGTCAATCAGAGGCTACACCTTC.

The CDR3: CASSLGGSSNQPQHF. In nucleotides, the CDR3 is TGCGCCAGCAGCTTGGGAGGTTCTAGCAATCAGCCCCAGCATTTT. J is TRBJ1-5 and V is TRBV5-1; no clear D. The CDR3 runs 15 residues. V was shortened by 0 bases and J by 0 bases, with 7 bases between the two germline ends. Germline CDR1 reads SGHRS; CDR2 reads YFSETQ.

The V call is TRBV19, the J call TRBJ2-3; D remains ambiguous. From germline, CDR1 is LNHDA and CDR2 SQIVND (reference sequence). Trimming removed 5 bases at V and 2 bases at J, with 11 bases between. The CDR3 length is 14 residues. CDR3 sequence (DNA): TGTGCCAGTAGTCCCCGACCATCCACAGATACGCAGTATTTT. As protein: CASSPRPSTDTQYF. Supplemented by reference TRBV19 and TRBJ2-3, the full variable domain reads DGGITQSPKYLFRKEGQNVTLSCEQNLNHDAMYWYRQDPGQGLRLIYYSQIVNDFQKGDIAEGYSVSREKKESFPLTVTSAQKNPTAFYLCASSPRPSTDTQYFGPGTRLTVL.

The rearrangement uses TRBV28 and TRBJ1-2, with 9 nucleotides matching TRBD1. The length of the CDR3 is 15 residues. Germline V gene data show CDR1 as MDHEN and CDR2 as SYDVKM. V shed 3 bases, J shed 4 bases, and the junction held 6 bases outside the gene matches. The CDR3 coding sequence is TGTGCCAGCAGTTTGGGACAGGGAACCTCCTATGGCTACACCTTC. Translation: CASSLGQGTSYGYTF.

As for this clone: The same CDR3 arises from other DNA sequences in this sample as well. The rearrangement uses TRBV5-5 and TRBJ1-5; a possible D gene is TRBD1 (6 bases). V was shortened by 3 bases and J by 3 bases, with 10 bases between the two germline ends. The CDR3 length is 14 residues. Germline V gene data show CDR1 as SGHKS and CDR2 as YYEKEE (reference sequence). CDR3 DNA: TGTGCCAGCAGCTCCACAGGGAACAATCAGCCCCAGCATTTT. Translating gives CASSSTGNNQPQHF.

This clone has only one observation. The chain combines TRBV2 with TRBJ1-5, with unresolved D. The CDR3 length is 15 residues. Germline-derived CDR1 and CDR2 are SNHLY and FYNNEI. The germline V and J ends were trimmed by 0 bases and 3 bases, with 9 bases remaining between them. CDR3 in DNA: TGTGCCAGCAGTGAAGCGATAAGTTTCAATCAGCCCCAGCATTTT. Translating gives CASSEAISFNQPQHF. The variable domain in full, with the rest retrieved from reference TRBV2 and TRBJ1-5, is EPEVTQTPSHQVTQMGQEVILRCVPISNHLYFYWYRQILGQKVEFLVSFYNNEISEKSEIFDDQFSVERPDGSNFTLKIRSTKLEDSAMYFCASSEAISFNQPQHFGDGTRLSIL.

This chain joins TRBV7-9 and TRBJ2-2; D call uncertain. Germline assignment: CDR1 SEHNR and CDR2 FQNEAQ (reference sequence). This CDR3 comprises 9 residues. V was clipped by 6 bases and J by 10 bases, with 3 bases between them. The CDR3 DNA reads as TGTGCCAGCAGTCTGGAGCTGTTTTTT. Protein: CASSLELFF. Combining the CDR3 with reference TRBV7-9 and TRBJ2-2 gives the whole variable domain DTGVSQNPRHKITKRGQNVTFRCDPISEHNRLYWYRQTLGQGPEFLTYFQNEAQLEKSRLLSDRFSAERPKGSFSTLEIQRTEQGDSAMYLCASSLELFFGEGSRLTVL.

The CDR3 nucleotides are TGTGCCAGCAGTGAGAGAGGGAGCTTCTATGGCTACACCTTC. This sequence encodes CASSERGSFYGYTF. The V call is TRBV25-1, the J call TRBJ1-2; D ambiguous. The CDR3 spans 14 residues. Trimming removed 3 bases at V and 4 bases at J, with 12 bases between. In germline, CDR1 is MGHDK, CDR2 SYGVNS.

The chain is built from TRBV5-1 and TRBJ1-1, with D tentatively TRBD1 (5 bases). V was shortened by 0 bases and J by 3 bases, with 9 bases between the two germline ends. The CDR3 loop spans 14 amino acids. Germline lookup yields CDR1 SGHRS and CDR2 YFSETQ. The CDR3 DNA follows: TGCGCCAGCAGCTTGGACCCGGGGGACACTGAAGCTTTCTTT. Its protein is CASSLDPGDTEAFF.

V gene TRBV6-1 combines with J gene TRBJ2-7; D ambiguous. CDR3 length: 13 residues. The germline V and J ends were trimmed by 2 bases and 2 bases, with 7 bases remaining between them. CDR1 and CDR2 from the germline V gene are MNHNS and SASEGT. CDR3 DNA: TGTGCCAGCAGTGAAACCTCCCCCTACGAGCAGTACTTC. Translation: CASSETSPYEQYF.

The chain links TRBV5-1 to TRBJ2-7, with 12 positions matching TRBD1. The CDR3 covers 15 residues. The germline V gene encodes CDR1 SGHRS and CDR2 YFSETQ. Trimming cost V 4 bases and J 7 bases; bases outside gene matches: 9. This CDR3 is CASSPLGQGAGEQYF. CDR3 nucleotide sequence: TGCGCCAGCAGCCCACTGGGACAGGGGGCTGGGGAGCAGTACTTC.

This sequence joins TRBV30 and TRBJ2-6; the match to TRBD1 covers 7 bases. In germline, CDR1 is GTSNPN, CDR2 SVGIG (reference sequence). After removal of 2 bases from V and 0 bases from J, the junction contained 7 bases not matched to a gene. The CDR3 sequence is 17 residues long. CDR3 DNA: TGTGCCTGGAGTAGGGGGACAGACCTCTCTGGGGCCAACGTCCTGACTTTC. Translated, it gives CAWSRGTDLSGANVLTF.

V and J are TRBV18 and TRBJ2-3; a weak D match, TRBD2 (7 bases). Germline CDR1 is KGHSH and CDR2 is LQKENI. Trimming shortened V by 3 bases and J by 2 bases, and 15 bases separated the two germline ends. CDR3 length: 16 amino acids. As DNA, the CDR3 is TGTGCCAGCTCACCTCAGGGGCTAGCGGACACAGATACGCAGTATTTT. As protein: CASSPQGLADTDTQYF. Full variable domain (missing parts from reference TRBV18 and TRBJ2-3): NAGVMQNPRHLVRRRGQEARLRCSPMKGHSHVYWYRQLPEEGLKFMVYLQKENIIDESGMPKERFSAEFPKEGPSILRIQQVVRGDSAAYFCASSPQGLADTDTQYFGPGTRLTVL.

This chain connects TRBV6-5 to TRBJ2-3; D gene ambiguous. The CDR3 consists of 11 residues. V lost 6 bases and J 8 bases, leaving 9 bases between the germline ends. Germline loops: CDR1 MNHEY, CDR2 SVGAGI. CDR3 residues: CASRLDGTQYF. The CDR3 DNA reads TGTGCCAGCAGGTTAGACGGTACGCAGTATTTT.

Worth noting for this clone: The same CDR3 is also encoded by other DNA sequences in this sample. The chain employs TRBV5-1 and TRBJ1-1; D is perhaps TRBD1 (6 bases). The CDR3 length is 13 residues. V shed 2 bases and J shed 3 bases, with 8 bases lying between them. CDR1 SGHRS and CDR2 YFSETQ come from the germline V gene. CDR3 sequence (DNA): TGCGCCAGCAGCTTCAAGGGGGACACTGAAGCTTTCTTT. Its protein is CASSFKGDTEAFF. The complete variable domain, with remaining parts taken from reference TRBV5-1 and TRBJ1-1, reads KAGVTQTPRYLIKTRGQQVTLSCSPISGHRSVSWYQQTPGQGLQFLFEYFSETQRNKGNFPGRFSGRQFSNSRSEMNVSTLELGDSALYLCASSFKGDTEAFFGQGTRLTVV.

The chain links TRBV7-2 to TRBJ1-4; D call uncertain. Germline V CDR1 and CDR2: SGHTA, FQGNSA. The CDR3 covers 15 residues. With 0 bases removed from V and 8 bases from J, the gap between germline ends came to 13 bases. CDR3 sequence reads: CASSLALALGEKLFF. CDR3 DNA: TGTGCCAGCAGCTTAGCGCTGGCTCTCGGGGAAAAACTGTTTTTT.